Detailed here is one T cell receptor (beta chain). What it binds is unknown. This entry comes from a study of regulatory T cells. Study-level results: Hydrophobic residues at CDR3 positions 6 and 7 were enriched in conventional CD4+ T cells of CD3G-deficient patients.

CD4+ T cells were divided by sorting: CD25-high CD127-low Tregs, CD25-low CD127-high conventional cells. Primers: 52 TRBV forward and 13 TRBJ reverse. Libraries were prepared by immunoSEQ multiplex PCR; TCRdb keeps only in-frame clonotypes and omits some of them. This table has about 35,000 clones, 75% to 90% appearing once. This sequence was found in a person aged 18 to 30 with CD3G deficiency. The sequenced material came from conventional CD4+ T cells sorted from blood.

The CDR3 DNA follows: TGTGCCAGCAGTTCGACGCCCTTACAGGGAGAAGCTTTCTTT. It is translated as CASSSTPLQGEAFF. The J gene is TRBJ1-1, the V gene TRBV28, with a weak D call TRBD1 (6 bases). Germline V gene sequence: CDR1 MDHEN, CDR2 SYDVKM. Trimming took off 4 bases at V and 8 bases at J, with 17 bases between the two ends. CDR3 size: 14 residues.